This TCR beta chain was retrieved from a study of CD8 T cells in Susac syndrome. Study summary: Each patient with Susac syndrome, at the time of blood draw, was therapy-naive, on corticosteroids, or on intravenous immunoglobulin alone.

Random hexamers were used to reverse transcribe the RNA input (about 0.5 to 1 ug). Amplification of TCR beta CDR3 spanned 54 Vbeta and 13 Jbeta via immunoSEQ multiplex PCR. MiXCR was run by TCRdb on the immunoSEQ multiplex PCR reads, yielding one entry per CDR3 protein. The table has some 240,000 distinct CDR3 sequences, about 96% seen once. V lost 3 bases and J 2 bases, leaving 6 bases between the germline ends. CDR1 and CDR2 from the germline V gene are SGHDT and YYEEEE. CDR3 length: 14 amino acids. The TCR comes from a human donor with Susac syndrome. This chain uses TRBV5-6 with TRBJ2-6; no definite D call. Input material: CD4+ T cells from PBMCs. The CDR3 DNA sequence: TGTGCCAGCAGCTCGTCCACTGGGGCCAACGTCCTGACTTTC. Protein sequence: CASSSSTGANVLTF.